The entry below describes one T cell receptor beta chain. Its cognate antigen is unknown. Donors were healthy HIV-negative adults without recent acute infections or vaccinations. This entry comes from a study of shared clonotypes between healthy human individuals. Study-level information: A few men and a couple of women, aged 18 to 49, were donors. General study points: The four-donor shared clonotypes exceeded non-shared clonotypes in generation probability, with non-shared ones scoring lower. Approximately 5.4% of naive CD4 clonotypes were common to a few donors.

The V gene's germline CDR1 is SGDLS and CDR2 YYNGEE. Unmatched junction bases numbered 10, after V lost 7 bases and J lost 1 base. This CDR3 is built from 15 residues. The assay was immunoSEQ multiplex PCR, and TCRdb's table has in-frame clones only and misses some. The sample holds under 1,100,000 clones, around 82% seen once. This TCR came from a man between 18 and 29 years old in good health. Some clones in this sample may be carry-over from other donors' samples. The chain links TRBV9 to TRBJ1-1; 7 bases align to TRBD1. The specimen sequenced was memory CD4+ T cells from PBMCs. Subset given: CD45RA-negative fraction. CDR3 loop: CASQPGDRENTEAFF. CDR3 coding DNA: TGTGCCAGCCAACCGGGGGACAGAGAGAACACTGAAGCTTTCTTT.